The source of this TCR beta chain is a study of early T cells in non-severe SARS-CoV-2 infection. This clonotype was detected a few times. Germline V gives CDR1 SGHVS, CDR2 FNYEAQ. V was cut by 1 base and J by 3 bases, with 7 bases left in between. The CDR3 covers 14 residues. TCRdb passed the 5' RACE reads through MiXCR, listing each CDR3 protein once. The sample lists about 26,000 distinct CDR3 sequences; 4% to 5.5% were seen once. Source material: whole blood. The clonotype was recovered from an adult who was a healthcare worker with PCR-confirmed SARS-CoV-2 infection or an uninfected control (not recorded which). The chain couples TRBV7-6 to TRBJ2-1, with unresolved D. DNA for the CDR3: TGTGCCAGCAGCTTAGGCAGTTACTACAATGAGCAGTTCTTC. It yields the protein CASSLGSYYNEQFF.